This T cell receptor (beta chain) was captured in a study of shared clonotypes between healthy human individuals. Several immunoSEQ 96-well plates shared each subset's DNA, each plate a replicate. Using immunoSEQ multiplex PCR, the repertoire was profiled, and TCRdb retains in-frame clones only, with some absent. This sample has more than 400,000 clones; 90% to 97% occur once, and the top ten carry approximately 0.062%. The germline V and J ends were trimmed by 3 bases and 6 bases, with 12 bases remaining between them. The CDR3 covers 14 residues. From germline, CDR1 is MNHEY and CDR2 SMNVEV (reference sequence).

Sequences were obtained from naive CD4+ T cells sorted from blood. The subset here: CD45RA+ positively selected. The gene calls are TRBV27 and TRBJ1-5; D is unresolved. This sequence originates from a woman aged 30 to 39 in good health. CDR3 amino acids: CASSFYARGQPQHF. Here the CDR3 DNA reads TGTGCCAGCAGTTTTTACGCCCGTGGTCAGCCCCAGCATTTT.